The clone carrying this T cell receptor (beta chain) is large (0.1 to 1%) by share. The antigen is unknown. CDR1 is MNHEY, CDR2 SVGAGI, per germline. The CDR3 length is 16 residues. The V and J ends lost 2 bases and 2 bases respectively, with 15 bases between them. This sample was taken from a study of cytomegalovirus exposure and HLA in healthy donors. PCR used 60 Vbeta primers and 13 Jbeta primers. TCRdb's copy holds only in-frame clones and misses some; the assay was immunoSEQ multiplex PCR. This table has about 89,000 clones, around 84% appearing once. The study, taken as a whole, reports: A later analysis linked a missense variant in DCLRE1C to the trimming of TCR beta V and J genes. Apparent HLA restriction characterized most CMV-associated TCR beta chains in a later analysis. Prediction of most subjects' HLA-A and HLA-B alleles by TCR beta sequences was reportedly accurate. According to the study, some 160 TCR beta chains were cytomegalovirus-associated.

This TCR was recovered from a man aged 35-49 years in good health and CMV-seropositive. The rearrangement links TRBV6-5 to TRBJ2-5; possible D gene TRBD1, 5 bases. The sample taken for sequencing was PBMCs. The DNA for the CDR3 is TGTGCCAGCAGTTACGGGATTGGGGCGCAACAAGAGACCCAGTACTTC. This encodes CASSYGIGAQQETQYF.